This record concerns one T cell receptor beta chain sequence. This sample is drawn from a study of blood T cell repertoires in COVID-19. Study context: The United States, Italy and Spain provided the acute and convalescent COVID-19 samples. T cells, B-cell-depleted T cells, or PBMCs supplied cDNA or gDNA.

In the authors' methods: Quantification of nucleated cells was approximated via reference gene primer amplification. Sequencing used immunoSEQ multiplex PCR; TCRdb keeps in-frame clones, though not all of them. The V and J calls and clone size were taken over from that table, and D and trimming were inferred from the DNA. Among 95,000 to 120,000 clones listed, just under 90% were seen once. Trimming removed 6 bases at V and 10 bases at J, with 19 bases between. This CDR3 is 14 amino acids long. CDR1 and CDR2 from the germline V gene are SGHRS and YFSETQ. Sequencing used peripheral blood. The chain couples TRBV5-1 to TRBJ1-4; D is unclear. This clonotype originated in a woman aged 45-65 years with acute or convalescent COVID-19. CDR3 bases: TGCGCCAGCACAGAGGGCGGGATGGCTGGAAAACTGTTTTTT. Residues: CASTEGGMAGKLFF.